Each of the 18 T cell receptor beta chains below was sequenced from the same sample in a study of shared clonotypes between healthy human individuals (dated by TCRdb to the early 2020s). The library was produced with the immunoSEQ multiplex PCR assay. TCRdb provides this immuneACCESS table in a form limited to in-frame rearrangements. Some clones are lacking; in checked studies, under half of them reflect an unresolved V gene, and why the rest are absent is not known. Within this sample are approximately 95,000 clones, with 67% of them counted one time only. About 42% of the sample lies in the top ten. The sequenced material came from memory CD8+ T cells sorted from blood. This sample's cell subset or site label indicates: CD45RO+ cells pooled with CCR7-negative TemRA cells. The source is a young man in good health.

V gene TRBV5-5 combines with J gene TRBJ2-7; D is perhaps TRBD2 (6 bases). With 2 bases removed from V and 5 bases from J, the gap between germline ends came to 17 bases. This CDR3 has 15 residues. Germline V gene data show CDR1 as SGHKS and CDR2 as YYEKEE (reference sequence). For the CDR3, the DNA is TGTGCCAGCAGCTTTTACGGAGGGCCAAAAGACGAGCAGTACTTC. Residues: CASSFYGGPKDEQYF.

This clone was counted a few times. This chain links TRBV28 with TRBJ2-7, with 8 bases matching TRBD2. V gave up 11 bases and J gave up 0 bases; unmatched junction bases: 3. Germline V gene lookup returns CDR1 MDHEN and CDR2 SYDVKM. CDR3 size: 12 residues. The CDR3 DNA reads TGTGCCGTAGCGGGAAACTCCTACGAGCAGTACTTC. Its translation: CAVAGNSYEQYF.

The V gene is TRBV28, the J gene TRBJ1-4; D not resolved. This CDR3 region has 17 residues. The germline V gene has CDR1 MDHEN and CDR2 SYDVKM. The V end lost 2 bases, the J end lost 3 bases, and 16 bases lay between the germline ends. The CDR3 DNA reads TGTGCCAGCAGTTTAAGAGGCGCGGGTCAGTCTAATGAAAAACTGTTTTTT. Translating it yields CASSLRGAGQSNEKLFF.

The gene calls are TRBV18 and TRBJ2-1; 9 bases map to TRBD2. This CDR3 contains 15 residues. Germline V gene sequence: CDR1 KGHSH, CDR2 LQKENI. Unmatched junction bases numbered 4, after V lost 0 bases and J lost 7 bases. CDR3: CASSPPGLAANEQFF. CDR3 sequence (DNA): TGTGCCAGCTCACCACCGGGACTAGCAGCTAATGAGCAGTTCTTC. Full variable domain (remainder filled in from reference TRBV18 and TRBJ2-1): NAGVMQNPRHLVRRRGQEARLRCSPMKGHSHVYWYRQLPEEGLKFMVYLQKENIIDESGMPKERFSAEFPKEGPSILRIQQVVRGDSAAYFCASSPPGLAANEQFFGPGTRLTVL.

This clone has only a few counts. In DNA, the CDR3 is TGTGCCACCACAGTGGGGCCCAATGAGCAGTTCTTC. It is translated as CATTVGPNEQFF. The V gene is TRBV6-6, the J gene TRBJ2-1; D is perhaps TRBD1 (5 bases). This CDR3 has 12 amino acids. With 10 bases removed from V and 6 bases from J, the gap between germline ends came to 13 bases. Germline lookup yields CDR1 MNHNY and CDR2 SVGAGI (reference sequence).

This chain uses TRBV30 with TRBJ2-3; tentative D call: TRBD2 (6 bases). Germline V gives CDR1 GTSNPN, CDR2 SVGIG (reference sequence). This CDR3 contains 13 residues. With 0 bases removed from V and 10 bases from J, the gap between germline ends came to 14 bases. CDR3 sequence: CAWSVLGGEAQYF. As DNA, the CDR3 is TGTGCCTGGAGTGTACTAGGCGGGGAAGCGCAGTATTTT. Full variable domain (outside the CDR3, taken from reference TRBV30 and TRBJ2-3): SQTIHQWPATLVQPVGSPLSLECTVEGTSNPNLYWYRQAAGRGLQLLFYSVGIGQISSEVPQNLSASRPQDRQFILSSKKLLLSDSGFYLCAWSVLGGEAQYFGPGTRLTVL.

This chain connects TRBV7-9 to TRBJ2-3; no clear D. The CDR3 loop spans 12 amino acids. Germline loops: CDR1 SEHNR, CDR2 FQNEAQ (reference sequence). V shed 8 bases and J shed 6 bases, with 12 bases lying between them. CDR3 sequence: CASGIAWDTQYF. The CDR3 DNA reads as TGTGCCAGCGGGATCGCTTGGGATACGCAGTATTTT.

This sequence joins TRBV5-1 and TRBJ2-3; no definite D call. The CDR3 has 12 amino acids. V shed 6 bases and J shed 3 bases, with 8 bases lying between them. Germline CDR1 reads SGHRS; CDR2 reads YFSETQ. Here the CDR3 DNA reads TGCGCCAGCACCCCCGGAACAGATACGCAGTATTTT. This gives the protein CASTPGTDTQYF.

Note on this clone: A far more abundant clone sits one base away, making this likely a read error. Other DNA sequences in the same sample also yield this CDR3. The gene calls are TRBV28 and TRBJ2-7, with D uncertain. The CDR3 runs 12 residues. Germline V gene sequence: CDR1 MDHEN, CDR2 SYDVKM. Trimming cost V 1 base and J 2 bases, with 3 bases left between them. The CDR3, as DNA: TGTGCCAGCAGTTTATCCCCCTACGAGCAGTACTTC. This gives the protein CASSLSPYEQYF.

The CDR3 here is CASSLALGNEQFF. The CDR3 region has the DNA TGTGCCAGCAGCTTAGCCTTAGGGAATGAGCAGTTCTTC. This chain connects TRBV7-9 to TRBJ2-1; D unresolved. CDR1 SEHNR and CDR2 FQNEAQ come from the germline V gene (reference sequence). Trimming shortened V by 0 bases and J by 7 bases, and 7 bases separated the two germline ends. The CDR3 contains 13 residues.

The CDR3 spells CASSLWDRLVGQFF. CDR3 nucleotide sequence: TGTGCCAGCAGCTTGTGGGACAGGTTGGTGGGACAGTTCTTC. The chain couples TRBV5-4 to TRBJ2-1; 8 bases are a match to TRBD1. The V segment lost 1 base and the J segment 13 bases; nucleotides outside the gene matches: 10. CDR1 is SGHNT and CDR2 is YYREEE in the germline V gene (reference sequence). The CDR3 totals 14 residues.

The J gene is TRBJ2-7, the V gene TRBV6-6; D not certain. The CDR3 sequence is 11 residues long. Germline CDR1 MNHNY, CDR2 SVGAGI (reference sequence). V lost 2 bases and J lost 4, with 3 bases in between. The CDR3 nucleotides read TGTGCCAGCAGTTACGCATACGAGCAGTACTTC. This gives the protein CASSYAYEQYF.

The V gene is TRBV7-2, the J gene TRBJ2-3; TRBD1 might be the D (5 bases). Trimming removed 6 bases from V and 0 bases from J, with 10 bases in between. The CDR3 is 14 amino acids. CDR1 and CDR2 from the germline V gene are SGHTA and FQGNSA. CDR3 amino acids: CASRWGGSTDTQYF. The CDR3, as DNA: TGTGCCAGCAGGTGGGGCGGAAGCACAGATACGCAGTATTTT. The full variable domain, in which reference TRBV7-2 and TRBJ2-3 provide the parts outside the CDR3, is GAGVSQSPSNKVTEKGKDVELRCDPISGHTALYWYRQSLGQGLEFLIYFQGNSAPDKSGLPSDRFSAERTGGSVSTLTIQRTQQEDSAVYLCASRWGGSTDTQYFGPGTRLTVL.

This clone was detected only once. The V call is TRBV11-2, the J call TRBJ2-2, with D perhaps assigned TRBD1 or TRBD2 (5 bases each). This CDR3 has 14 residues. The V end lost 5 bases, the J end lost 7 bases, and 14 bases lay between the germline ends. Looked up from germline, CDR1 is SGHAT and CDR2 is FQNNGV. The CDR3 DNA reads TGTGCCAGCAGCCCCCCCGGGGCGGGCGGGGAGCTGTTTTTT. This encodes CASSPPGAGGELFF.

The V and J genes are TRBV15 and TRBJ2-2; D is ambiguous. The CDR3 has 15 amino acids. Between the trimmed V and J ends, which lost 1 base and 1 base, there was a span of 7 bases. The germline V gene encodes CDR1 LNHNV and CDR2 YYDKDF (reference sequence). The CDR3, as DNA: TGTGCCACCAGCAGAGGGCACGTGAACACCGGGGAGCTGTTTTTT. This gives the protein CATSRGHVNTGELFF. Full variable domain (missing parts from reference TRBV15 and TRBJ2-2): DAMVIQNPRYQVTQFGKPVTLSCSQTLNHNVMYWYQQKSSQAPKLLFHYYDKDFNNEADTPDNFQSRRPNTSFCFLDIRSPGLGDTAMYLCATSRGHVNTGELFFGEGSRLTVL.

In this sample, this clone turned up once. The chain has TRBV4-2 and TRBJ2-3; TRBD2 agrees at 13 bases. The CDR3 totals 16 residues. In germline, CDR1 is LGHNA, CDR2 YNFKEQ. Trimming cost V 2 bases and J 3 bases; bases outside gene matches: 2. The DNA of the CDR3 is TGTGCCAGCAGCCAACTGACTAGCGGGGGGACAGATACGCAGTATTTT. Translation gives CASSQLTSGGTDTQYF.

The chain combines TRBV28 with TRBJ2-2, with 9 bases identical to TRBD1. CDR3 length equals 16 residues. The ends lost 6 bases at V and 4 bases at J; junction bases unmatched: 9. The germline V gene has CDR1 MDHEN and CDR2 SYDVKM. In DNA, the CDR3 is TGTGCCAGCAGCCCACAGGGGGCTTGGGGCACCGGGGAGCTGTTTTTT. Its protein is CASSPQGAWGTGELFF.

About this clone itself: A much larger clone lies one base from this, so it may be a read error. The chain couples TRBV6-1 to TRBJ2-5; D gene uncertain. CDR3 length equals 16 residues. Germline V gene sequence: CDR1 MNHNS, CDR2 SASEGT. V lost 2 bases to trimming and J lost 14 bases, with 27 bases between them. The CDR3: CASSEHELPPSYEHYF. The CDR3 nucleotides read TGTGCCAGCAGTGAACACGAGCTCCCGCCTTCCTACGAGCATTACTTC.